The 20 T cell receptor beta chains below come from one sample, sequenced in a study of T cells expressing NK-cell markers. Following a re-call of the 5' RACE reads, TCRdb has one entry per CDR3 protein and lacks DNA. The listing records roughly 390,000 distinct CDR3 sequences. What was sequenced was blood T cells: a sorted CD56 or NKG2C T cell subset, CD4+ or CD8+ T cells, or bulk PBMC T cells (not recorded which). The receptors derive from a woman aged 45-65 years in good health.

The chain recombines TRBV3-1 with TRBJ2-1. Per the germline V gene, CDR1 is LGHDT and CDR2 is YNNKEL (reference sequence). The CDR3 extends over 11 amino acids. The CDR3 spells CASSLSGSQFF.

V and J are TRBV7-9 and TRBJ2-3; TCRdb indicates TRBD1, and absent DNA this call remains unverified. The V gene's germline CDR1 is SEHNR and CDR2 FQNEAQ (reference sequence). This CDR3 is 14 amino acids long. The CDR3 here is CASSRRGGTDTQYF.

The chain carries TRBV6-2 or TRBV6-3 and TRBJ2-2; TCRdb designates TRBD2, a call that cannot be tested without DNA. The CDR3 runs to 16 residues. Germline loops: CDR1 MNHEY, CDR2 SVGEGT. The CDR3 loop reads CASSYLLAGRHGELFF.

V gene TRBV20-1 combines with J gene TRBJ2-1; lacking DNA, the TRBD1 call made by TCRdb goes unchecked. Germline V gene data show CDR1 as DFQATT and CDR2 as SNEGSKA (reference sequence). This CDR3 contains 15 residues. The CDR3 sequence: CSALTYRDRGRRQFF.

This chain links TRBV6-1 with TRBJ1-1. Germline assignment: CDR1 MNHNS and CDR2 SASEGT. The CDR3 is 13 residues long. CDR3 in amino acids: CASSETEVTEAFF.

The chain has TRBV6-5 and TRBJ2-5; TCRdb's D gene call, TRBD1, goes unchecked for lack of DNA. The CDR3 is 14 residues long. CDR1 is MNHEY and CDR2 is SVGAGI in the germline V gene. CDR3 loop: CASSPGQAQETQYF.

The V and J genes are TRBV5-1 and TRBJ2-7. The CDR3 has 15 amino acids. Germline-derived CDR1 and CDR2 are SGHRS and YFSETQ. CDR3: CASSPDGVLVYEQYF.

The chain combines TRBV30 with TRBJ2-6. This CDR3 contains 14 residues. The V gene's germline CDR1 is GTSNPN and CDR2 SVGIG (reference sequence). The CDR3 protein is CAWSVAGAIEVLTF.

The chain joins TRBV7-2 to TRBJ2-5; lacking DNA, the TRBD1 call made by TCRdb goes unchecked. In germline, CDR1 is SGHTA, CDR2 FQGNSA. This CDR3 comprises 15 residues. CDR3 sequence reads: CASSRIGTGLETQYF.

This chain's CDR3 is CASSLTSSGGGEQYF. The chain is built from TRBV11-1 and TRBJ2-7; the D gene TCRdb calls, TRBD2, cannot be checked with no DNA. The CDR3 has 15 amino acids. Germline CDR1 SGHAT, CDR2 FQDESV (reference sequence).

This chain connects TRBV20-1 to TRBJ2-1; TCRdb indicates TRBD2, and absent DNA this call remains unverified. The length of the CDR3 is 15 residues. CDR1 and CDR2 (germline): DFQATT, SNEGSKA (reference sequence). The CDR3 loop is CSARPGLPNYNEQFF.

The CDR3: CASSRTPPRGALFQETQYF. This chain connects TRBV18 to TRBJ2-5; the D gene TCRdb calls, TRBD2, cannot be checked with no DNA. In germline, CDR1 is KGHSH, CDR2 LQKENI. There are 19 residues in the CDR3.

V gene TRBV10-3 combines with J gene TRBJ2-2; TCRdb selects TRBD1, and the lack of DNA leaves this call unchecked. Germline V gene lookup returns CDR1 ENHRY and CDR2 SYGVKD. The CDR3 length is 16 residues. CDR3 amino acids: CAISGGQGPNTGELFF.

V and J are TRBV20-1 and TRBJ1-4; TCRdb's assignment of TRBD1 cannot be checked, as there is no DNA. The CDR3 loop spans 13 amino acids. Germline lookup yields CDR1 DFQATT and CDR2 SNEGSKA (reference sequence). CDR3 amino acids: CSAYRDRGEKLFF.

This rearrangement joins TRBV28 to TRBJ1-6; TCRdb's D gene call, TRBD1, goes unchecked for lack of DNA. The CDR3 covers 14 residues. Germline loops: CDR1 MDHEN, CDR2 SYDVKM. The CDR3 region is CASSPPGRNSPLHF.

The rearrangement uses TRBV11-2 and TRBJ2-1. The CDR3 contains 15 residues. Germline V CDR1 and CDR2: SGHAT, FQNNGV. The CDR3 is CASSLVHKAVDEQFF.

The chain employs TRBV6-1 and TRBJ1-1; the D call from TCRdb, TRBD1, cannot be confirmed without DNA. CDR3 length equals 14 residues. CDR1 is MNHNS, CDR2 SASEGT, per germline. The CDR3 region is CASSVARDRLEAFF.

The chain is built from TRBV19 and TRBJ2-1; TCRdb selects TRBD2, and the lack of DNA leaves this call unchecked. The CDR3 is made up of 16 amino acids. CDR1 is LNHDA and CDR2 is SQIVND in the germline V gene (reference sequence). The CDR3: CASSIAASGRYNEQFF.

The chain employs TRBV2 and TRBJ1-1; TCRdb selects TRBD1, and the lack of DNA leaves this call unchecked. Germline-derived CDR1 and CDR2 are SNHLY and FYNNEI. The CDR3 extends over 14 amino acids. CDR3 in amino acids: CASSNRGSNTEAFF.

This sequence joins TRBV5-1 and TRBJ2-2; the D gene TCRdb calls, TRBD2, cannot be checked with no DNA. CDR3 length: 14 amino acids. Germline CDR1 SGHRS, CDR2 YFSETQ. CDR3 protein: CASTQTLGTGELFF.